The T cell receptor (beta chain) described here comes from a study of a mutant IDH1 vaccine in newly diagnosed glioma (dated by TCRdb to about 2021). Context from the whole study: Across visits V03 through V10, patients got a total of eight vaccinations, given in weeks 1, 3, 5, 7, 11, 15, 19 and 23. Before enrollment, patients had received standard therapy of radiotherapy alone, temozolomide alone, or radiochemotherapy with temozolomide; most received the combination. For exploratory analyses, fewer than 30 treated patients had longitudinal TCRB deep sequencing done wherever samples were available. Vaccination began 4-6 weeks after radiotherapy alone, or alongside temozolomide cycles in the chemotherapy-containing groups. Of the 25 to 40 treated patients, around 60% were male and about 40% were female, and the mean age was roughly 38 years. Peripheral blood was collected at six visits: V03 (baseline), V05, V07, V10, V12 and V13. What the research found in general, with its limitations: According to the authors, sample limitations meant that analyses of patient blood samples could not be reproduced. Pseudoprogression seemed to be unrelated to changes in the top peripheral T cell clonotypes found by TCRB sequencing. Immune responses induced by the vaccine were seen in around 94% of patients across multiple MHC alleles. PBMC samples for TCRB deep sequencing were selected based on availability.

Library prep was done by the immunoSEQ multiplex PCR assay. Rearranged TCR beta chain sequences were amplified using the hsTCRB Kit according to the manufacturer's protocol. Sequencing of TCRB libraries was carried out on an Illumina MiSeq. Per the authors' processing: The kit vendor's proprietary platform handled demultiplexing, trimming and gene mapping. The immuneACCESS repertoire file appears here via TCRdb, limited to in-frame rearrangements. These files lack a portion of the clones; in checked studies, under half of the deficit traces to unresolved V genes, and the cause of the others is not known. V and J calls and clone size are given by that table; D and trimming were obtained from the DNA. This sample has approximately 61,000 clones in its table, and over 70% of those were observed once. The ten largest account for more than 5.5% of the sample. Comments on this clone: The clone's antigen remains unknown. Per-base qualities were not stored, and no clone one base away is much larger.

In light of the paper, this sample's time point label describes: week 11, during vaccination. A 20-mer mutant IDH1 peptide at 300 micrograms in Montanide made up each vaccine dose, which was injected subcutaneously together with topical imiquimod. Donors had newly diagnosed WHO grade 3 or 4 IDH1-mutant astrocytomas with loss of nuclear ATRX. The samples were drawn from NOA16, a multicentre, single-arm, open-label phase I trial in Germany that tested a mutant IDH1 peptide vaccine in humans for the first time. Genomic DNA for TCRB sequencing was extracted from EDTA blood using the DNeasy Blood and Tissue Kit. The TCR sequence derives from a man in his forties or fifties with glioma. The sequences come from PBMCs, collected from a glioma patient whose treatment included an IDH1 peptide vaccine.

CDR3 sequence: CASSADRSNQPQHF. The DNA is TGTGCCAGCAGTGCTGACCGTAGCAATCAGCCCCAGCATTTT. The V gene is TRBV2 and the J gene is TRBJ1-5; the D gene assignment is ambiguous. V is shortened by 4 bases, J by 0 bases, and the region joining them spans 7 bases. The cysteine opens and the phenylalanine closes a CDR3 of 14 amino acids. The CDR3 DNA has 42 bases and is translated from base 1. The CDR1 and CDR2 encoded by the germline V gene are SNHLY and FYNNEI.